The 18 T cell receptor beta chains presented below share a single source sample, sequenced in a study of post-analysis software for immune sequencing data. cDNA libraries of TCR beta carried unique molecular identifiers. TCRdb ran MiXCR on the PCR reads and lists one entry per CDR3 protein. The sample consists of 750,000 to 950,000 distinct CDR3 sequences, roughly 50% of them appearing once. Overall study results and limits: Included in a set of about 5 TRBV segments more frequent in patients than controls were TRBV5-6, TRBV5-1 and TRBV20-1.

No antigen is known for these receptors. The sequencing input was blood. The receptors originated from a girl aged 10 to 17 with multiple sclerosis.

The CDR3 DNA reads as TGTGCCACCAGCAGAAACCGGGACTTCAAAGGCTACACCTTC. Protein product: CATSRNRDFKGYTF. The J gene is TRBJ1-2, the V gene TRBV15; weak D call: TRBD1 (5 bases). V was shortened by 2 bases and J by 8 bases, with 15 bases between the two germline ends. The CDR3 is 14 amino acids. The germline V gene encodes CDR1 LNHNV and CDR2 YYDKDF (reference sequence).

This clonotype was found a few times. The V gene is TRBV29-1, the J gene TRBJ2-3; D is ambiguous. The germline V gene encodes CDR1 SQVTM and CDR2 ANQGSEA. V lost 6 bases, J lost 0 bases, and 10 bases lay in between. CDR3 size: 13 residues. The chain's CDR3 is CSVHGGSTDTQYF. CDR3 DNA: TGCAGCGTCCATGGCGGTAGCACAGATACGCAGTATTTT.

The CDR3: CASSAIPGGTDTQYF. DNA for the CDR3: TGTGCCAGCAGCGCGATTCCGGGAGGCACAGATACGCAGTATTTT. This chain connects TRBV12-3 or TRBV12-4 to TRBJ2-3; a possible D gene is TRBD2 (6 bases). CDR3 length: 15 amino acids. The V end was cut by 6 bases, the J end by 1 base, with 14 bases between.

The V and J genes are TRBV6-1 and TRBJ1-2; 12 nucleotides line up with TRBD1. This CDR3 has 16 residues. Germline CDR1 reads MNHNS; CDR2 reads SASEGT. Unmatched junction bases numbered 7, after V lost 3 bases and J lost 5 bases. For the CDR3, the DNA is TGTGCCAGCAGTGAGGGGACAGGGGGCTTTCGGTATGGCTACACCTTC. Translation gives CASSEGTGGFRYGYTF.

The rearrangement joins TRBV10-2 to TRBJ2-3; D might be TRBD1 (6 bases). This CDR3 has 16 residues. CDR1 and CDR2 from the germline V gene are WSHSY and SAAADI. Trimming pared 6 bases from V and 5 bases from J, leaving 21 bases between. The CDR3 here is CASSLHGTRDLDTQYF. The CDR3 DNA reads TGCGCCAGCAGCCTACACGGGACACGGGACCTAGATACGCAGTATTTT.

The genes are TRBV3-1 and TRBJ1-1, with D possibly matching TRBD1 (5 bases). The CDR3 sequence is 14 residues long. With 4 bases removed from V and 6 bases from J, the gap between germline ends came to 15 bases. Germline V gene data show CDR1 as LGHDT and CDR2 as YNNKEL (reference sequence). This chain's CDR3 is CASSLQSIGAEAFF. DNA for the CDR3: TGTGCCAGCAGCCTACAATCGATAGGGGCTGAAGCTTTCTTT.

This chain joins TRBV7-9 and TRBJ2-3; D remains ambiguous. Looked up from germline, CDR1 is SEHNR and CDR2 is FQNEAQ (reference sequence). The CDR3 length is 11 residues. Trimming removed 2 bases from V and 10 bases from J, with 7 bases in between. This CDR3 is CASSLNDAQYF. Written as DNA, the CDR3 is TGTGCCAGCAGCTTAAACGATGCGCAGTATTTT.

The chain uses TRBV29-1 and TRBJ2-7, with D possibly being TRBD1 (6 bases). The CDR3 has 13 amino acids. CDR1 and CDR2 from the germline V gene are SQVTM and ANQGSEA. V was clipped by 7 bases and J by 3 bases, with 16 bases between them. CDR3 sequence reads: CSAGRDIGYEQYF. CDR3 bases: TGCAGCGCTGGCCGGGACATTGGCTACGAGCAGTACTTC.

J is TRBJ2-3 and V is TRBV20-1; D remains ambiguous. The germline CDR1 and CDR2 sequences are DFQATT and SNEGSKA (reference sequence). There are 14 residues in the CDR3. The V and J ends lost 2 bases and 0 bases respectively, with 9 bases between them. CDR3 coding DNA: TGCAGTGCTAGACCTACAACTAGCACAGATACGCAGTATTTT. It specifies CSARPTTSTDTQYF.

CDR3 DNA sequence: TGTGCCAGCAGTTTAAGTCGGAGAGCCAAAAACATTCAGTACTTC. Residues: CASSLSRRAKNIQYF. The rearrangement joins TRBV12-3 or TRBV12-4 to TRBJ2-4; unclear D gene. The CDR3 extends over 15 amino acids. V was shortened by 2 bases and J by 0 bases, with 8 bases between the two germline ends.

This clonotype was seen just once. The rearrangement links TRBV20-1 to TRBJ2-1; no definite D call. The CDR3 length is 15 residues. Germline V gene data show CDR1 as DFQATT and CDR2 as SNEGSKA (reference sequence). Trimming stripped 0 bases from V and 4 bases from J, with 13 bases between. The CDR3 nucleotides are TGCAGTGCTAGAGATTTACAGAAGCCTTACAATGAGCAGTTCTTC. Its protein is CSARDLQKPYNEQFF.

This clonotype has more than one count but fewer than ten. The J gene is TRBJ2-3, the V gene TRBV15; D remains ambiguous. The CDR3 length is 13 residues. The germline V gene encodes CDR1 LNHNV and CDR2 YYDKDF (reference sequence). Trimming removed 6 bases at V and 9 bases at J, with 16 bases between. For the CDR3, the DNA is TGTGCCACCAGTAAGGGCCCTGGCCCAACGCAGTATTTT. This translates into CATSKGPGPTQYF.

This chain connects TRBV18 to TRBJ2-3; no definite D call. Germline V gives CDR1 KGHSH, CDR2 LQKENI. The CDR3 runs to 13 residues. The V end was cut by 2 bases, the J end by 4 bases, with 7 bases between. CDR3 sequence reads: CASSPYTPDTQYF. Written as DNA, the CDR3 is TGTGCCAGCTCACCATACACACCAGATACGCAGTATTTT.

The chain has TRBV20-1 and TRBJ1-6; D is unclear. Between the trimmed V and J ends, which lost 4 bases and 9 bases, there was a span of 13 bases. The CDR3 has 13 amino acids. The V gene's germline CDR1 is DFQATT and CDR2 SNEGSKA (reference sequence). The CDR3 region is CSATPTPGSPLHF. The CDR3 region has the DNA TGCAGTGCTACTCCGACCCCCGGTTCACCCCTCCACTTT.

This chain uses TRBV10-3 with TRBJ1-1, with D possibly matching TRBD1 (6 bases). CDR1 is ENHRY, CDR2 SYGVKD, per germline. This CDR3 is built from 18 residues. V was pared by 0 bases and J by 5 bases, with 22 bases between. DNA of the CDR3: TGTGCCATCAGTGAGTCTAGAAAGGTGGGACACTTCGTGACTGAAGCTTTCTTT. It yields the protein CAISESRKVGHFVTEAFF.

V and J are TRBV24-1 and TRBJ2-1; 7 bases are shared with TRBD1. V trimming: 5 bases; J trimming: 5 bases; junction bases outside the gene matches: 2. The length of the CDR3 is 13 residues. The germline gives CDR1 KGHDR, CDR2 SFDVKD. The CDR3 nucleotides are TGTGCCACCAGTGCACAGGGGAACAATGAGCAGTTCTTC. Translated: CATSAQGNNEQFF.

This sequence joins TRBV20-1 and TRBJ2-3, with 12 bases fitting TRBD2. The CDR3 consists of 15 residues. CDR1 is DFQATT, CDR2 SNEGSKA, per germline (reference sequence). V gave up 4 bases and J gave up 2 bases; unmatched junction bases: 4. DNA of the CDR3: TGCAGTGCTACCCGGACTAGCGGGAACACAGATACGCAGTATTTT. Protein sequence: CSATRTSGNTDTQYF.

V is TRBV4-2 and J is TRBJ2-1; 11 nucleotides match TRBD2. Germline V gene sequence: CDR1 LGHNA, CDR2 YNFKEQ. CDR3 length: 22 residues. J was trimmed by 0 bases and V by 0 bases; bases with no gene match: 16. CDR3 in amino acids: CASSQESRLAGPIHSSYNEQFF. DNA for the CDR3: TGTGCCAGCAGCCAAGAATCCCGACTAGCGGGGCCTATCCATAGCTCCTACAATGAGCAGTTCTTC.